This T cell receptor beta chain is from a study of cytomegalovirus exposure and HLA in healthy donors (dated by TCRdb to about 2017). Regarding the research as a whole: An earlier analysis of approximately 550 of the donors reported 250 to 300 Gb of sequence data and 100 million to 130 million unique TCR beta sequences from 150 million to 200 million T cells. The number of donors typed differed by locus, with 629-630 for A, B, C, DRB1 and DQB1, around 560 for DQA1, 606 for DPA1, and roughly 450 for DPB1. A later genetic analysis used genome-wide SNP genotypes for about 55% of the 666 donors, treating that subset as a discovery cohort. Donor age, sex, ethnicity and CMV serostatus were collected together with the repertoire data. Four to six DR-DQ haplotypes were handled as single units for association and clustering, since linkage in the cohort was strong. The study combined high-throughput TCR immunosequencing, statistical association of individual TCRs with disease status, and machine learning to predict cytomegalovirus infection status. To study patterns of TCR occurrence, a later analysis re-analyzed previously published TCR beta repertoires from just over 650 donors and added high-resolution HLA genotyping. Of the approximately 400 genotyped donors, about 84% fell in the genetic ancestry cluster associated with self-reported Caucasian donors. A separate validation cohort of more than 100 different subjects was used in addition to the approximately 610-subject first cohort. Both class I and class II loci were covered by HLA typing, at four-digit resolution. An early release that covered several hundred HLA-typed donors contained around 330 gigabases of sequencing data and tens of millions of unique TCR sequences. The study used immunosequencing to profile the T cell repertoires of some 600 subjects and linked those repertoires to cytomegalovirus serostatus. In the later analysis, no new phenotypic data were used to find candidate immune exposures; instead, reliance was placed on TCR beta sequences and their occurrence across donors. Among some 410 genotyped donors of the cohort, an average of approximately 200,000 unique TCR beta nucleotide sequences was sequenced per donor, of which about 18% were non-productive. The study was designed to test whether signatures of past pathogen exposure could be identified by cataloging public T cell receptors. Every repertoire in the discovery cohort had been generated on one and the same sequencing platform. To decide whether each TCR beta V gene segment behaved as functional or pseudogenic, an earlier analysis of some 600 of the donors relied on high-throughput TCR beta sequencing.

The protocol used for the library was the immunoSEQ multiplex PCR assay. The multiplex PCR relied on a mix of 60 forward primers for TCR Vbeta segments and 13 reverse primers for TCR Jbeta segments. A multiplex PCR assay on genomic DNA amplified the CDR3 region of rearranged TCR beta genes. On the Illumina HiSeq System, the amplified TCR beta libraries were sequenced as 87-base-pair reads. Per the source publication's procedure: In a later analysis, tens of millions of unique TCR beta chains were counted across the roughly 610 repertoires, and roughly 11 million of these chains were shared by at least two donors. A nearest-neighbor algorithm error-corrected the raw reads and collapsed the reads into unique sequences, merging closely related sequences to remove PCR and sequencing errors. To assign V, D and J gene segments, CDR3 sequences were aligned to IMGT reference sequences. For a sequence to be retained, a match of at least six nucleotides was required to both a V gene segment and a J gene segment. A rearrangement counted as productive if the CDR3 had no stop codons and remained in frame with V and J, and every other rearrangement counted as non-productive. Following IMGT convention, CDR3 was defined as the stretch from the second conserved V-encoded cysteine up to the conserved J-encoded phenylalanine. In an earlier analysis of just under 600 of the donors, sequences lacking an unambiguous match to a single V gene segment were excluded. In an earlier analysis of some 590 of the donors, a V segment was called functional when productive rearrangements were above 56.7%, and segregating when the standard deviation between donors exceeded 5%. To diagnose cytomegalovirus status from the catalog of TCR beta chain sequences, a statistical classification framework was built. V and J gene assignment, in a later analysis, came from comparing TCR nucleotide sequences with IMGT/GENE-DB human TR gene sequences. Using the TCRdist pipeline, a later analysis assigned CDR3 sequences along with most-parsimonious VDJ recombination scenarios. In a later analysis, every TCR beta chain was defined by the combination of its CDR3 amino acid sequence and its V-gene family, and reads without a unique V-gene family were dropped. To address suspected cross-contamination and a sequencing artifact, a later analysis removed 592 highly shared, low-generation-probability nucleotide sequences. For each public chain, a later analysis derived a clonal expansion index from normalized ranks of inferred template counts within each repertoire. A later analysis computed generation probabilities with a VDJ recombination model fitted to out-of-frame rearrangements, and checked the results against IGoR. In a later analysis, TCR-TCR, TCR-HLA and TCR-CMV co-occurrence was scored with hypergeometric tests, and a repertoire-size bias correction was applied to TCR pairs. To estimate false discovery rates, a later analysis permuted the HLA or CMV assignments 20 times. In a later analysis, co-occurring TCRs were grouped using DBSCAN, and TCRdist sequence similarity was added for clustering within HLA-allele-positive subsets. Repertoires with fewer than 30,000 or more than 120,000 public chains, plus five repertoires with anomalous nucleotide sharing, were excluded from co-occurrence clustering. TCRdb's version of the immuneACCESS table is confined to in-frame rearrangements and falls short of the full clone set. An unresolved V gene accounts for under half of the shortfall where checked; the remainder is of unknown origin. The V and J calls and clone size are taken from that table; D and trimming were inferred from the DNA. This sample comprises more than 120,000 clones, approximately 80% of them detected only once. The ten top clones hold 5% to 8% of the sample.

The cohort comprised 550 to 700 healthy bone marrow donors. All cohort members were sampled while nominally healthy, although unrecorded immune exposures were likely present. The donor was CMV seropositive and belonged to the group of about 290 seropositive cohort members. A peripheral blood sample was provided by each donor, and peripheral blood mononuclear cells were used for TCR beta sequencing. Genomic DNA extraction from the blood cell samples was performed with the Qiagen DNeasy Blood Extraction Kit. This clone was observed a few times. The antigen this receptor binds is unknown. Per-base quality was not reported, and no clone a single base away is much larger than it. Inclusive of the bounding cysteine and phenylalanine, the CDR3 is 18 residues long. Just the 54-base CDR3 DNA is kept, in frame starting at base 1. Via the germline V gene (reference sequence), CDR1 is GTSNPN and CDR2 SVGIG. Germline trimming amounts to 2 bases on V and 0 bases on J, with 11 as the count of junction bases outside the gene matches.

Points the paper makes about the study in general: In a later analysis, most CMV-associated TCR beta chains were found to appear HLA-restricted, with HLA associations seemingly driven largely by CMV exposure. In the study, 150 to 200 TCR beta chains were listed as associated with cytomegalovirus. The classifier was reported to diagnose cytomegalovirus status with high specificity and sensitivity in both the original cohort and the validation cohort. Most TCR sequences were observed very rarely across donors, whereas some public TCRs were present in many individuals. A later analysis associated about 16,000 TCR beta sequences with specific HLA alleles at a false discovery rate of 0.05. In this cohort, only TCR beta chains were sequenced, and detectable features were limited by the absence of alpha or paired-chain data. An association between a missense DCLRE1C variant and V-gene and J-gene trimming of TCR beta chains was found in a later genetic analysis and replicated in an independent cohort. The sequencing pipeline was judged likely to have produced a cluster of highly shared sequence variants as a technical artifact. Some IMGT-functional V segments, including TRBV6-2 and TRBV6-3, could not be distinguished by the 87-base-pair reads and were therefore excluded. According to a later analysis, parvovirus B19, influenza, CMV and Epstein-Barr virus appeared linked to several top co-occurrence clusters. Compared with equally common non-associated chains, HLA-associated TCR beta chains in a later analysis were more clonally expanded and had lower generation probabilities. In vitro tests confirmed that a few of the cytomegalovirus-associated TCR beta chains recognize cytomegalovirus antigens. Because counts were too low, about 18 rarely observed V segments, including chromosome 9 orphons, were excluded from the earlier analysis of 587 of the donors. Immune exposure information for the cohort was limited to CMV serostatus. Broadly in line with IMGT annotations, most TCR beta V segments showed up in productive rearrangements about 87% or about 30% of the time in an earlier analysis of 587 of the donors. A later analysis found that TCR association rates varied across HLA loci, with DRB1 alleles showing the most associated TCRs and HLA-C alleles the fewest. Because some donors lacked HLA typing at each locus, the association tests relied only on the typed subset. The presence/absence analyses assumed that sequencing depth was roughly uniform across donors, and that assumption may not be true. When HLA alleles, especially DR and DQ, strongly co-occurred, attributing TCR associations to individual alleles was difficult. The authors suggested that the approach could potentially be generalized to other disease states and immunological phenotypes. Correlated functional status among segregating V segments might be attributable to linkage disequilibrium, but an unknown experimental factor could not be ruled out. In a later genetic analysis, fewer N-insertions in productive TCRs were reported among donors in an Asian-associated ancestry cluster than the roughly 700-donor mean. A further reported finding was that TCR beta sequences accurately predicted the HLA-A and HLA-B alleles for most subjects in the first cohort.

Sequenced material: PBMCs. The V and J segments used are TRBV30 and TRBJ2-1; TRBD2 agrees with 9 junctional bases. The clonotype comes from a woman in her 40s in good health and CMV-seropositive. The CDR3 in this case is CAWSPFFSGSGSYNEQFF. DNA sequence: TGTGCCTGGAGTCCATTCTTTAGCGGGAGTGGCTCCTACAATGAGCAGTTCTTC.